These 14 T cell receptor beta chains originate from one sample sequenced in a study of blood T cell repertoires in COVID-19. The table came from immunoSEQ multiplex PCR; TCRdb's copy has only in-frame clones and leaves some out. The sample lists around 140,000 clones, 87% occurring once. Sequencing was carried out using PBMCs or T cells enriched from blood (not recorded which). The receptor set was obtained from a woman aged 40 to 49 who had been exposed to COVID-19.

The CDR3 nucleotides read TGTGCCAGTAGTTCCGACAGGGGAGTTAACTATGGCTACACCTTC. Its translation is CASSSDRGVNYGYTF. V and J are TRBV19 and TRBJ1-2, with 8 nucleotides matching TRBD1. V dropped 5 bases and J dropped 1; count of bases not matched to a gene: 6. CDR1 and CDR2 (germline): LNHDA, SQIVND (reference sequence). The CDR3 extends over 15 amino acids.

The chain uses TRBV6-4 and TRBJ1-1; perhaps TRBD1 as D (5 bases). The CDR3 spans 15 residues. Per the germline V gene, CDR1 is MRHNA and CDR2 is SNTAGT. Deletions cut 0 bases from V and 9 bases from J, with 17 bases between. CDR3 sequence (DNA): TGTGCCAGCAGTGACTCGACCATCGGGGGGAGGAAAGCTTTCTTT. Translated: CASSDSTIGGRKAFF.

The CDR3 region has the DNA TGTGCCAGCACTAGAACAGGGGGCGCTGAGGGCTACACCTTC. Translating gives CASTRTGGAEGYTF. This chain connects TRBV27 to TRBJ1-2; 9 bases are a match to TRBD1. The germline V gene has CDR1 MNHEY and CDR2 SMNVEV (reference sequence). This CDR3 spans 14 amino acids. The V and J ends lost 7 bases and 8 bases, in that order; junction bases with no gene match: 11.

This chain uses TRBV5-1 with TRBJ1-2; 9 nucleotides agree with TRBD1. V trimming: 0 bases; J trimming: 2 bases; junction bases outside the gene matches: 5. The germline V gene has CDR1 SGHRS and CDR2 YFSETQ. The CDR3 contains 16 residues. The CDR3 bases are TGCGCCAGCAGCTTGGGAGGGGACAGGGTGAACTATGGCTACACCTTC. Translating it yields CASSLGGDRVNYGYTF. The full variable domain, completed using reference TRBV5-1 and TRBJ1-2, is KAGVTQTPRYLIKTRGQQVTLSCSPISGHRSVSWYQQTPGQGLQFLFEYFSETQRNKGNFPGRFSGRQFSNSRSEMNVSTLELGDSALYLCASSLGGDRVNYGYTFGSGTRLTVV.

The table lists this clone with a count of one. The gene calls are TRBV5-4 and TRBJ2-7; D perhaps matches TRBD1 (5 bases). Germline CDR1 SGHNT, CDR2 YYREEE (reference sequence). The germline V and J ends were trimmed by 0 bases and 6 bases, with 10 bases remaining between them. The CDR3 totals 13 residues. The CDR3 reads CASSLARVGEQYF. The CDR3 region has the DNA TGTGCCAGCAGCTTGGCCAGGGTTGGCGAGCAGTACTTC.

The J gene is TRBJ2-1, the V gene TRBV27; 7 bases agree with TRBD2. This CDR3 contains 15 residues. V lost 5 bases to trimming and J lost 1 base; unmatched junction nucleotides: 5. From germline, CDR1 is MNHEY and CDR2 SMNVEV (reference sequence). The CDR3 reads CASSLGLGSYNEQFF. The CDR3 DNA reads as TGTGCCAGCAGTCTCGGACTAGGTTCCTACAATGAGCAGTTCTTC.

J is TRBJ2-1 and V is TRBV29-1; tentatively, D is TRBD1 (5 bases). The CDR3 is made up of 15 amino acids. Germline loops: CDR1 SQVTM, CDR2 ANQGSEA. V lost 7 bases to trimming and J lost 6 bases, with 22 bases between them. Here the CDR3 reads CSAIRGTGPGNEQFF. In nucleotides, the CDR3 is TGCAGCGCCATAAGGGGAACAGGTCCCGGCAATGAGCAGTTCTTC.

This clone was seen just once. The chain employs TRBV7-6 and TRBJ1-4; the match to TRBD1 covers 12 bases. CDR1 is SGHVS, CDR2 FNYEAQ, per germline. The CDR3 runs to 14 residues. The ends lost 5 bases at V and 7 bases at J; junction bases unmatched: 2. The CDR3 DNA sequence: TGTGCCAGCAGCACGGGACAGGGGGCTGAAAAACTGTTTTTT. Residues: CASSTGQGAEKLFF.

This rearrangement joins TRBV7-9 to TRBJ2-7, with TRBD2 matching over 8 bases. The germline CDR1 and CDR2 sequences are SEHNR and FQNEAQ (reference sequence). The CDR3 length is 15 residues. V was pared by 7 bases and J by 0 bases, with 8 bases of the junction left unmatched. The chain's CDR3 is CASTRTSSNSYEQYF. In DNA, the CDR3 is TGTGCCAGCACCAGGACTAGCTCGAACTCCTACGAGCAGTACTTC.

The rearrangement links TRBV28 to TRBJ2-7; 7 bases align to TRBD1. The CDR3 has 13 residues. V was pared by 6 bases and J by 3 bases, with 5 bases of the junction left unmatched. The germline gives CDR1 MDHEN, CDR2 SYDVKM. CDR3 bases: TGTGCCAGCAGCCGGGACAGCAACTACGAGCAGTACTTC. It yields the protein CASSRDSNYEQYF.

The chain carries TRBV4-3 and TRBJ2-7; 7 bases line up with TRBD2. The CDR3 sequence is 15 residues long. The germline V gene has CDR1 LGHNA and CDR2 YSLEER. After removal of 4 bases from V and 1 base from J, the junction contained 7 bases not matched to a gene. CDR3 nucleotides: TGCGCCAGCAGCCTCTGGGGGGGAATTTCCTACGAGCAGTACTTC. Translated, it gives CASSLWGGISYEQYF.

This chain connects TRBV20-1 to TRBJ1-4; D remains ambiguous. The CDR3 has 14 amino acids. Deletions cut 3 bases from V and 3 bases from J, with 11 bases between. Per germline, CDR1 DFQATT and CDR2 SNEGSKA (reference sequence). For the CDR3, the DNA is TGCAGTGCTAGTTTGGGCCTACCTAATGAAAAACTGTTTTTT. Its translation: CSASLGLPNEKLFF.

V is TRBV5-6 and J is TRBJ1-2; 9 bases agree with TRBD1. CDR3 length equals 15 residues. Trimming took 4 bases from V and 4 from J; bases not matched to a gene: 8. From germline, CDR1 is SGHDT and CDR2 YYEEEE. CDR3 in DNA: TGTGCCAGCAGCCCGCCCGGACAGGGGATCTATGGCTACACCTTC. Protein product: CASSPPGQGIYGYTF.

Here the CDR3 DNA reads TGCGCCAGCAGCTTGGTAGGGGCAGGCCCGGTGGGGGAGACCCAGTACTTC. It encodes CASSLVGAGPVGETQYF. This chain uses TRBV5-1 with TRBJ2-5; tentative D call: TRBD1 (5 bases). This CDR3 spans 17 amino acids. The germline V and J ends were trimmed by 0 bases and 5 bases, with 20 bases remaining between them. CDR1 is SGHRS, CDR2 YFSETQ, per germline. The full variable domain, rest sourced from reference TRBV5-1 and TRBJ2-5, is KAGVTQTPRYLIKTRGQQVTLSCSPISGHRSVSWYQQTPGQGLQFLFEYFSETQRNKGNFPGRFSGRQFSNSRSEMNVSTLELGDSALYLCASSLVGAGPVGETQYFGPGTRLLVL.